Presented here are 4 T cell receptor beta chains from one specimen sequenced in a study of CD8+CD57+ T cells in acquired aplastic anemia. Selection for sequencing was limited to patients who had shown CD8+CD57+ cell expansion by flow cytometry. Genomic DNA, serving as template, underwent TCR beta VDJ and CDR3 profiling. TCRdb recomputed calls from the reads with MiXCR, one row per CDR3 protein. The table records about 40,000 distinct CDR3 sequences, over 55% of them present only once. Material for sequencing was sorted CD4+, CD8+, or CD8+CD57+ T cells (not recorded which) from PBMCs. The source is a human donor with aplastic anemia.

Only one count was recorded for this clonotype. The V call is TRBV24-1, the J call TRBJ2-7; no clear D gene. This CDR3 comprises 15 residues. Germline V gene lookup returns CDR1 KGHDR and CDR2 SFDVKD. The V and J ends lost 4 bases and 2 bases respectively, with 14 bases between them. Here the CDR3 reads CATSEASSQPYEQYF. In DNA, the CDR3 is TGTGCCACCAGTGAAGCGTCGAGTCAACCCTACGAGCAGTACTTC.

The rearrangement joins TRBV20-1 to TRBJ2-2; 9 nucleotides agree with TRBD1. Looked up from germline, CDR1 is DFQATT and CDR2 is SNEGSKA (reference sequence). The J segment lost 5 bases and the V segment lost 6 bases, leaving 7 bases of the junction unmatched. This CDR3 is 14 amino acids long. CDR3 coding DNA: TGCAGTGCCCCAGACAGGGGGGGAACCGGGGAGCTGTTTTTT. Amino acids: CSAPDRGGTGELFF.

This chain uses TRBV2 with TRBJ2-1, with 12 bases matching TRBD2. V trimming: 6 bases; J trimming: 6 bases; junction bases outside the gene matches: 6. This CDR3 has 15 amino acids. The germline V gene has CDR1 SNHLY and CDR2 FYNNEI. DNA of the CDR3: TGTGCCAGCAGCGCTAGCGGGGGGGAGGCCAATGAGCAGTTCTTC. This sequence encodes CASSASGGEANEQFF.

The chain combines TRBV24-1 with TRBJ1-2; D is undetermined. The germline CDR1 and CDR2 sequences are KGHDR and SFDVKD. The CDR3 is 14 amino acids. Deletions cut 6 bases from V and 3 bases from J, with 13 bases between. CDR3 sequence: CATSHSSVDYGYTF. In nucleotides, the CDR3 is TGTGCCACCAGTCACAGTTCTGTGGACTATGGCTACACCTTC.